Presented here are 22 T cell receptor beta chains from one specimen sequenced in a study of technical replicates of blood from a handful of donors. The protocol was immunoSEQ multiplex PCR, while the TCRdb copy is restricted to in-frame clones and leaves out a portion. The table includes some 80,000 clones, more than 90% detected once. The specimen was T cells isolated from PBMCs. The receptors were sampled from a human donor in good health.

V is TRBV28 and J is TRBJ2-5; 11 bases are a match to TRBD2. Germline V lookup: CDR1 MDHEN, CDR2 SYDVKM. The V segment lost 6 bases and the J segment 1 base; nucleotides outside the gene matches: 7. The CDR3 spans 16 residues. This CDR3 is CASSPGTSGIQETQYF. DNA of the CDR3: TGTGCCAGCAGCCCCGGGACTAGCGGAATCCAAGAGACCCAGTACTTC. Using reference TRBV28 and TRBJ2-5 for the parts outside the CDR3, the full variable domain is DVKVTQSSRYLVKRTGEKVFLECVQDMDHENMFWYRQDPGLGLRLIYFSYDVKMKEKGDIPEGYSVSREKKERFSLILESASTNQTSMYLCASSPGTSGIQETQYFGPGTRLLVL.

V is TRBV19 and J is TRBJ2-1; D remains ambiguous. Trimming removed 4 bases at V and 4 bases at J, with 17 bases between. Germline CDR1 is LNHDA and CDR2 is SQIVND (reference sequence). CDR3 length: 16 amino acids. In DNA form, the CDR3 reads TGTGCCAGTAGTACCCGTACCTCCAGATTATACAATGAGCAGTTCTTC. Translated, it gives CASSTRTSRLYNEQFF.

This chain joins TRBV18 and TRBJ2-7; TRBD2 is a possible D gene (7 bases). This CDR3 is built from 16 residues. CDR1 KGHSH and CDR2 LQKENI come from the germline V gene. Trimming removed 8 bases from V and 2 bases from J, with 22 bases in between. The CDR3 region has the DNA TGTGCCAGCCACCCGGGGGGTGTCGGGACAACCTACGAGCAGTACTTC. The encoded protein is CASHPGGVGTTYEQYF.

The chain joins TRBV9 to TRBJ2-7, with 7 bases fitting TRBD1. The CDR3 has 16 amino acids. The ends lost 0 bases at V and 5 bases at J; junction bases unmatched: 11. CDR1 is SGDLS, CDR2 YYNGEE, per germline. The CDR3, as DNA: TGTGCCAGCAGCGTAGATGGTTCTTACAGGGGACACGAGCAGTACTTC. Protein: CASSVDGSYRGHEQYF.

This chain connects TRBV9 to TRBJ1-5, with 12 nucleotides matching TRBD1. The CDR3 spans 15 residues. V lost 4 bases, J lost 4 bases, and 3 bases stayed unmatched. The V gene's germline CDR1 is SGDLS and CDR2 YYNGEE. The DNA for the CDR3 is TGTGCCAGCAGCAGGGGACAGGGGGCAAATCAGCCCCAGCATTTT. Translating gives CASSRGQGANQPQHF. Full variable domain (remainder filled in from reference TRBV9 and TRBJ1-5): DSGVTQTPKHLITATGQRVTLRCSPRSGDLSVYWYQQSLDQGLQFLIQYYNGEERAKGNILERFSAQQFPDLHSELNLSSLELGDSALYFCASSRGQGANQPQHFGDGTRLSIL.

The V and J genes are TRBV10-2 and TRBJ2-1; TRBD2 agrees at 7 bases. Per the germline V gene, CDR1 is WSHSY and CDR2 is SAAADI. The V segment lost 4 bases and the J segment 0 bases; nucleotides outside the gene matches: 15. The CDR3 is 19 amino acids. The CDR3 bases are TGCGCCAGCAGTGTTACGGGAGGCTCCTCCACAAGCTCCTACAATGAGCAGTTCTTC. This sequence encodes CASSVTGGSSTSSYNEQFF.

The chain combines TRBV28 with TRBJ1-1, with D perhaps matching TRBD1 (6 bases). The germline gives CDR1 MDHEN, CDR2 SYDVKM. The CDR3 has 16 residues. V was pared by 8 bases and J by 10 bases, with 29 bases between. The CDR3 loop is CASCVTGGGVSIRAFF. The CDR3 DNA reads TGTGCCAGCTGCGTTACGGGTGGGGGCGTTTCCATCCGAGCTTTCTTT.

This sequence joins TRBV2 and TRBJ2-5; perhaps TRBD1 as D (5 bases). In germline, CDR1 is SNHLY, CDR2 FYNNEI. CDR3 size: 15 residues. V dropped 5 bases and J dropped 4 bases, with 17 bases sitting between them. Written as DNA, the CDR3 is TGTGCCAGCAGTTCACAGATGGGGCAGGGAGAGACCCAGTACTTC. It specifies CASSSQMGQGETQYF.

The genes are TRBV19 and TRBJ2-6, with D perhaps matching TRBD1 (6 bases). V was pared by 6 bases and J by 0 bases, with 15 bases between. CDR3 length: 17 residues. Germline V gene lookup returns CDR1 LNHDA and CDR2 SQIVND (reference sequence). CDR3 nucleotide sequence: TGTGCCAGTAGGAAGGGGGACGGCCTCTCTGGGGCCAACGTCCTGACTTTC. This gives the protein CASRKGDGLSGANVLTF.

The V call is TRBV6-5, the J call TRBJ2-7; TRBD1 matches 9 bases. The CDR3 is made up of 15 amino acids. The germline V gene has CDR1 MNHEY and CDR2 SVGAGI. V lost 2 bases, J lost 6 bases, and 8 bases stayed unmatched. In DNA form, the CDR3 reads TGTGCCAGCAGTTACCTTCTGGGACAGGGAGGCGAGCAGTACTTC. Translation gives CASSYLLGQGGEQYF.

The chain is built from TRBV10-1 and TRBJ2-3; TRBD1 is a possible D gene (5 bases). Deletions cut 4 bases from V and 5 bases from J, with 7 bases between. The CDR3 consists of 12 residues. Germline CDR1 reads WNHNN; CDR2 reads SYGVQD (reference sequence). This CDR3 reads CASSAREDTQYF. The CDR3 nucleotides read TGCGCCAGCAGTGCCAGGGAAGATACGCAGTATTTT.

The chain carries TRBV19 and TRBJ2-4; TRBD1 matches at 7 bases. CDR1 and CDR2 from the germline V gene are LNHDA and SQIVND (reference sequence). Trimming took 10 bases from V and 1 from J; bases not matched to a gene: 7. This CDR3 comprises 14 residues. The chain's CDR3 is CATTQGQAKNIQYF. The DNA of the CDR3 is TGTGCCACTACACAGGGACAGGCCAAAAACATTCAGTACTTC.

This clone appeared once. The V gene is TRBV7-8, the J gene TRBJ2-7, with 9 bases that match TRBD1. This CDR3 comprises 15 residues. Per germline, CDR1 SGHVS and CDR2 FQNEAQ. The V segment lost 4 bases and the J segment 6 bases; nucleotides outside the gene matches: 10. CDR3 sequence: CASSSSGTGLSEQYF. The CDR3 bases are TGTGCCAGCAGCTCTTCCGGGACAGGGCTCAGCGAGCAGTACTTC.

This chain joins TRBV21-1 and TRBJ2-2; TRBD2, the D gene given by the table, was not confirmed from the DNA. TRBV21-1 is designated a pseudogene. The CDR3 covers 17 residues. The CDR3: CASSKVGSGRNTGELFF. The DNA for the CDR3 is TGTGCCAGCAGCAAAGTCGGTAGCGGGAGGAACACCGGGGAGCTGTTTTTT.

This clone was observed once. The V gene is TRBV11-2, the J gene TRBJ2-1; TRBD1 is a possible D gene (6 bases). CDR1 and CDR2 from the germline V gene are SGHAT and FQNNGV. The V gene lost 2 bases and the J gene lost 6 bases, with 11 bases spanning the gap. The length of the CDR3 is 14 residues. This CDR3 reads CASSLQTGRNEQFF. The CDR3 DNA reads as TGTGCCAGCAGCTTACAGACAGGTCGCAATGAGCAGTTCTTC.

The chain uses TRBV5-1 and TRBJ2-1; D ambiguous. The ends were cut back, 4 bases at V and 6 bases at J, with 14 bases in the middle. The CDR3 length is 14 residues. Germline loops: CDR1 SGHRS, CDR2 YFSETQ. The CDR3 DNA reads TGCGCCAGCAGCCGGAGTCGACTCCTCAATGAGCAGTTCTTC. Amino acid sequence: CASSRSRLLNEQFF.

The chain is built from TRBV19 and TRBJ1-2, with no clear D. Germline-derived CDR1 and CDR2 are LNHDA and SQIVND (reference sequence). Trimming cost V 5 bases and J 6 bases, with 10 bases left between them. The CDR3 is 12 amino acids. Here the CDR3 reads CASSPLGDGYTF. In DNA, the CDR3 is TGTGCCAGTAGTCCCCTCGGAGATGGCTACACCTTC.

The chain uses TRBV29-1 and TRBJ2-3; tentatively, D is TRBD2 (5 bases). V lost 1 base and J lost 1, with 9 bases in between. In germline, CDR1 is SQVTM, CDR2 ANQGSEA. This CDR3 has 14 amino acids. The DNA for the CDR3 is TGCAGCGTTGAAGGCCCCGGGGGCACAGATACGCAGTATTTT. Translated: CSVEGPGGTDTQYF.

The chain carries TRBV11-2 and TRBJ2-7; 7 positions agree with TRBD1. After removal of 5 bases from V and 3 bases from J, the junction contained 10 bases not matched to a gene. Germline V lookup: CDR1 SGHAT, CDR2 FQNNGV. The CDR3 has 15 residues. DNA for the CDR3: TGTGCCAGCAGCACAATACAGGGGCTCCTCTACGAGCAGTACTTC. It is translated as CASSTIQGLLYEQYF.

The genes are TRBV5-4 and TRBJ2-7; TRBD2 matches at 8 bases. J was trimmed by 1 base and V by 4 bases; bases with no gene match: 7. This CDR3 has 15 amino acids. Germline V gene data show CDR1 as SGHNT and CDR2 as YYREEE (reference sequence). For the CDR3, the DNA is TGTGCCAGCAGCACGGGGGGGGAGACATCCTACGAGCAGTACTTC. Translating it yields CASSTGGETSYEQYF. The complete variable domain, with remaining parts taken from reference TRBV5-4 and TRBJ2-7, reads ETGVTQSPTHLIKTRGQQVTLRCSSQSGHNTVSWYQQALGQGPQFIFQYYREEENGRGNFPPRFSGLQFPNYSSELNVNALELDDSALYLCASSTGGETSYEQYFGPGTRLTVT.

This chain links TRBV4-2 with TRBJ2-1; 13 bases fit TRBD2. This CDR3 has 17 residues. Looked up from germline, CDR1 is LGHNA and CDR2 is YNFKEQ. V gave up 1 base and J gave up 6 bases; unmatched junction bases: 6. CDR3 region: CASSQGDGLAGVNEQFF. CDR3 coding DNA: TGTGCCAGCAGCCAAGGGGACGGACTAGCGGGAGTCAATGAGCAGTTCTTC.

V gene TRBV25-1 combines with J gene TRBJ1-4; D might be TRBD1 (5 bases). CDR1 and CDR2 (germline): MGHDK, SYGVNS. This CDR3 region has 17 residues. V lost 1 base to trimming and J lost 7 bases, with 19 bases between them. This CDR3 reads CASSEFNSGGLGEKLFF. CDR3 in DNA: TGTGCCAGCAGTGAATTTAATAGCGGGGGGTTAGGTGAAAAACTGTTTTTT.